What follows is one T cell receptor beta chain and its context. Its antigen remains unidentified. Tagging with unique molecular identifiers was a feature of the TCR beta cDNA libraries. TCRdb re-analysed the PCR reads in MiXCR, keeping a single row per CDR3 protein. Counted here are hundreds of thousands of distinct CDR3 sequences, around 47% occurring once; the ten biggest clones make up roughly 1.7%. The data originate from a study of post-analysis software for immune sequencing data. Study findings and constraints: Among several TRBV segments more frequent in patients than controls were TRBV5-6, TRBV5-1 and TRBV20-1. Under F measure analysis, samples from one preparation batch co-clustered strongly.

Germline V gene lookup returns CDR1 MNHEY and CDR2 SVGAGI. With V trimmed by 6 bases and J by 3 bases, 6 bases remained unmatched. The CDR3 runs to 14 residues. Material for sequencing was blood. The gene calls are TRBV6-5 and TRBJ1-1; TRBD1 matches 8 bases. The receptor comes from a girl aged 5 to 17 with multiple sclerosis. Here the CDR3 reads CASRTRGHDTEAFF. CDR3 coding DNA: TGTGCCAGCAGGACCAGGGGGCATGACACTGAAGCTTTCTTT.